This T cell receptor (beta chain) comes out of a study of blood T cell repertoires in COVID-19. On the study more broadly: Donors in the United States, Italy and Spain gave samples during acute or convalescent COVID-19. Sources were T cells, B-cell-depleted T cells, or PBMCs; the material itself was cDNA or gDNA.

Concerning this clone: The identical CDR3 is also encoded by other nucleotide sequences in the sample.

Under the authors' procedure: Quantification of nucleated cells was approximated via reference gene primer amplification. Clones were sequenced by immunoSEQ multiplex PCR, and TCRdb holds only the in-frame ones, with some missing. That table gives V, J and clone size, and the DNA gave D and trimming. The sample contains some 380,000 clones, almost 90% of which appear only once. The ends were cut back, 5 bases at V and 0 bases at J, with 4 bases in the middle. The CDR3 loop spans 12 amino acids. Germline assignment: CDR1 MDHEN and CDR2 SYDVKM. V gene TRBV28 combines with J gene TRBJ1-1; D ambiguous. The TCR was taken from a man younger than 35 with active or convalescent COVID-19. The sequencing input was peripheral blood. The CDR3 DNA reads as TGTGCCAGCAGTCTTTTGAACACTGAAGCTTTCTTT. Amino acid sequence: CASSLLNTEAFF.